The rows below give T cell receptor beta chains drawn from one sample of a study of cytomegalovirus exposure and HLA in healthy donors. Measured with immunoSEQ multiplex PCR; TCRdb has only the in-frame clones, and not every one. The sample includes 140,000 to 150,000 clones, around 80% of them seen just once. Sample: PBMCs. These receptors were collected from a woman aged 60-75 years in good health and CMV-seropositive. CDR3s include the opening cysteine and the closing phenylalanine or tryptophan. A D gene is named only where the DNA matches it firmly. Clone size is not always given. Where it is, it says once, few, many or a class for expanded clones.

clone_size	d_call	v_call	j_call	cdr3_aa	cdr3_nt
NA	NA	TRBV18	TRBJ1-4	CASSPPSATNEKLFF	TGTGCCAGCTCACCACCCAGTGCAACTAATGAAAAACTGTTTTTT
NA	TRBD1	TRBV28	TRBJ2-7	CASRRQGAPYEQYF	TGTGCCAGCAGACGACAGGGGGCTCCCTACGAGCAGTACTTC
NA	TRBD2	TRBV4-1	TRBJ2-7	CASSQGIAGGPYEQYF	TGCGCCAGCAGCCAAGGGATAGCGGGAGGGCCTTACGAGCAGTACTTC
NA	TRBD1	TRBV30	TRBJ1-3	CAWSVGTGARAGNTIYF	TGTGCCTGGAGTGTAGGGACAGGGGCAAGGGCTGGAAACACCATATATTTT
NA	TRBD1	TRBV6-1	TRBJ2-2	CASSRGQTTGELFF	TGTGCCAGCAGCAGGGGACAGACCACCGGGGAGCTGTTTTTT
once	NA	TRBV29-1	TRBJ2-3	CSAGGRFTDTQYF	TGCAGCGCCGGGGGAAGGTTCACAGATACGCAGTATTTT
NA	TRBD1	TRBV30	TRBJ1-1	CAWSATGGTEAFF	TGTGCCTGGAGTGCGACAGGGGGCACTGAAGCTTTCTTT
NA	NA	TRBV5-1	TRBJ2-7	CASSFTGSTYEQYF	TGCGCCAGCAGCTTTACAGGGTCCACCTACGAGCAGTACTTC
NA	TRBD1	TRBV28	TRBJ2-7	CASSFSRMTGSYEQYF	TGTGCCAGTAGTTTTTCCCGGATGACAGGGTCCTACGAGCAGTACTTC
NA	NA	TRBV7-2	TRBJ2-2	CASSRTWPGRHGDTGELFF	TGTGCCAGCAGCCGGACCTGGCCAGGCAGGCACGGGGACACCGGGGAGCTGTTTTTT
NA	TRBD2	TRBV7-8	TRBJ2-3	CASSVGEGLARTDTQYF	TGTGCCAGCAGCGTAGGAGAGGGACTAGCGCGCACAGATACGCAGTATTTT
once	NA	TRBV27	TRBJ2-7	CASLGGHGHEQYF	TGTGCCAGTCTGGGCGGGCACGGACACGAGCAGTACTTC
NA	NA	TRBV13	TRBJ2-5	CASSLGRGETQYF	TGTGCCAGCAGCTTAGGGCGGGGAGAGACCCAGTACTTC
NA	NA	TRBV28	TRBJ1-2	CASSLVGGRNYGYTF	TGTGCCAGCAGTTTAGTAGGGGGACGGAACTATGGCTACACCTTC
once	TRBD2	TRBV11-3	TRBJ2-3	CASSLALTSGSIVDTQYF	TGTGCCAGCAGCTTAGCCCTGACTAGCGGGAGCATTGTAGATACGCAGTATTTT
NA	NA	TRBV7-9	TRBJ1-2	CASSLDRDYGYTF	TGTGCCAGCAGCTTAGACAGGGACTATGGCTACACCTTC
NA	NA	TRBV28	TRBJ1-2	CASSFRTDYGYTF	TGTGCCAGCAGTTTTAGAACCGACTATGGCTACACCTTC
NA	TRBD2	TRBV27	TRBJ2-7	CASGDVGGRATTPYEQYF	TGTGCCAGCGGGGACGTCGGCGGGAGGGCCACAACACCCTACGAGCAGTACTTC
NA	NA	TRBV7-9	TRBJ2-5	CASSEIPLETQYF	TGTGCCAGCAGCGAGATACCATTGGAGACCCAGTACTTC
few	TRBD2	TRBV4-3	TRBJ2-7	CASSLGTSGSLDEQYF	TGCGCCAGCAGCCTAGGGACTAGCGGGAGCTTAGACGAGCAGTACTTC
NA	TRBD2	TRBV11-3	TRBJ2-7	CASSSRTSGSYEQYF	TGTGCCAGCAGCTCGCGGACTAGCGGGTCCTACGAGCAGTACTTC
NA	TRBD2	TRBV9	TRBJ2-3	CASSEHLAGGGTDTQYF	TGTGCCAGCAGCGAGCACCTAGCGGGAGGGGGTACAGATACGCAGTATTTT
NA	TRBD1	TRBV7-2	TRBJ2-7	CASSLGGTGGHEQYF	TGTGCCAGCAGCTTGGGTGGCACAGGGGGCCACGAGCAGTACTTC
NA	TRBD2	TRBV5-1	TRBJ2-7	CASSRSGSSYEQYF	TGCGCCAGCAGCCGCAGCGGGAGCTCCTACGAGCAGTACTTC
NA	NA	TRBV28	TRBJ1-2	CASSADSPYGYTF	TGTGCCAGCAGTGCAGACAGTCCTTATGGCTACACCTTC
NA	NA	TRBV7-2	TRBJ1-3	CASSNRGFSGNTIYF	TGTGCCAGCAGCAATCGGGGGTTTTCTGGAAACACCATATATTTT
NA	TRBD1	TRBV5-3	TRBJ2-7	CARSPGTGIPYEQYF	TGTGCCAGAAGCCCGGGGACAGGAATTCCCTACGAGCAGTACTTC
NA	NA	TRBV18	TRBJ2-7	CASSPDMSYEQYF	TGTGCCAGCTCACCCGACATGTCCTACGAGCAGTACTTC
NA	NA	TRBV28	TRBJ2-3	CASTTPFQDTQYF	TGTGCCAGCACAACACCTTTTCAAGATACGCAGTATTTT
NA	TRBD2	TRBV13	TRBJ2-4	CASSLGLAGVSIQYF	TGTGCCAGCAGCTTAGGATTAGCGGGAGTGAGCATTCAGTACTTC
NA	TRBD2	TRBV7-9	TRBJ2-7	CASSLPVRASGRDHEQYF	TGTGCCAGCAGCTTACCCGTCCGGGCTAGCGGGAGGGACCACGAGCAGTACTTC
NA	TRBD1	TRBV9	TRBJ2-7	CASSASRTGERSSYEQYF	TGTGCCAGCAGCGCCTCCCGGACAGGGGAAAGATCCTCCTACGAGCAGTACTTC
NA	NA	TRBV20-1	TRBJ1-1	CSARPSTEAFF	TGCAGTGCTAGGCCGAGCACTGAAGCTTTCTTT
NA	NA	TRBV6-1	TRBJ2-1	CASSIAVSSYNEQFF	TGTGCCAGCAGCATTGCCGTCAGCTCCTACAATGAGCAGTTCTTC
NA	NA	TRBV4-3	TRBJ1-2	CASSQRTDFPYGYTF	TGCGCCAGCAGCCAACGGACAGATTTCCCCTATGGCTACACCTTC
NA	NA	TRBV28	TRBJ1-1	CASLEARGRVSEAFF	TGTGCCAGTTTGGAGGCAAGGGGGAGGGTTTCTGAAGCTTTCTTT
NA	NA	TRBV7-9	TRBJ1-5	CASSPGTSNQPQHF	TGTGCCAGCAGCCCTGGGACAAGTAATCAGCCCCAGCATTTT
NA	NA	TRBV7-7	TRBJ2-3	CASSKQGTDTQYF	TGTGCTAGCAGCAAACAGGGAACAGATACGCAGTATTTT
NA	TRBD1	TRBV5-6	TRBJ2-1	CASSSSTGIYNEQFF	TGTGCCAGCAGCTCCTCGACAGGGATCTACAATGAGCAGTTCTTC
NA	NA	TRBV30	TRBJ1-1	CAWSSNSEAFF	TGTGCCTGGAGTAGTAACAGTGAAGCTTTCTTT